The following is a T cell receptor (beta chain) sequence with its context. The antigen is undetermined. Naive CD8 cells lacked CD45RO and underwent positive selection for CCR7, leaving out terminally differentiated effector memory CD45RA+ cells. V trimming: 4 bases; J trimming: 2 bases; junction bases outside the gene matches: 10. Germline CDR1 and CDR2: MGHRA and YSYEKL. The length of the CDR3 is 16 residues. The data derive from a study of shared clonotypes between healthy human individuals. Template for every sorted-subset replicate PCR totaled roughly 200 ng DNA, 25,000 to 30,000 T cell genomes. Here immunoSEQ multiplex PCR was the method, and the copy in TCRdb shows in-frame clones only, minus some. The sample shows about 2 million clones, about 95% of them seen only once. Study conclusions and caveats: Naive subsets tended to show greater estimated richness than memory subsets. Non-shared clonotypes displayed generation probabilities falling below those of clonotypes present in all four donors.

V is TRBV4-1 and J is TRBJ2-7, with TRBD1 matching over 8 bases. This clonotype was sampled from a man aged 18 to 30 in good health. Sequencing was carried out using naive CD8+ T cells sorted from blood. The CDR3 DNA sequence: TGCGCCAGCAGCCTCTCGGACAGGGCCGATACCTACGAGCAGTACTTC. Protein product: CASSLSDRADTYEQYF.